Listed here is a single T cell receptor (beta chain). The antigen is unknown. One junction end disagrees with the germline gene, perhaps due to a read error. Looked up from germline, CDR1 is SGHTA and CDR2 is FQGNSA. The CDR3 is made up of 15 amino acids. The sample comes from a study of OX40 agonist ivuxolimab in advanced cancers. For the study at large: Patients took ivuxolimab, an agonistic anti-OX40 (CD134) antibody. Administration of intravenous ivuxolimab to patients occurred every 2 weeks at 0.01 to 10 mg/kg.

Study results and caveats: Low normalized T-cell clonal expansion was also seen in some nonresponders.

It was autoimmune disease history or systemic immunosuppression that excluded patients. Assay used: immunoSEQ multiplex PCR; TCRdb lists only in-frame clones, some missing. The sample holds 35,000 to 55,000 clones; under 90% are singletons and the top ten take over 9.5%. This TCR was sampled from an adult with an advanced solid tumor such as melanoma, head and neck, liver or kidney cancer. The specimen comprised CD4+ or CD8+ T cells sorted from blood, sampled in a trial of the OX40 agonist ivuxolimab. The J gene is TRBJ1-2, the V gene TRBV7-2; D perhaps matches TRBD1 (6 bases). This CDR3 reads CASGLGDQGRGGYTF. The DNA of the CDR3 is TGTGCCAGCGGCTTAGGGGACCAGGGGAGAGGTGGCTACACCTTC.